These T cell receptor beta chains were read from a single sample in a study of PD-L1 blockade in urothelial cancer. Method: immunoSEQ multiplex PCR; TCRdb's copy keeps in-frame clones and lacks some. The data show tens of thousands of clones, 84% seen once. Sample: PBMCs, taken around atezolizumab (anti-PD-L1) treatment. These receptors were collected from a woman in her seventies with urothelial cancer. Each CDR3 is given with its conserved first and last residue. The D gene is left open where the match is weak. The size entry is marked missing in some rows and otherwise reads once, few, many or a size class.

cdr3_nt	cdr3_aa	d_call	clone_size	j_call	v_call
TGTGCCAGCAGTGAATTTCAAATGGGGGGGAATAGCGGGACTTTCTACGAGCAGTACTTC	CASSEFQMGGNSGTFYEQYF	TRBD2	medium-sized	TRBJ2-7	TRBV2
TGTGCCAGCAGTGATGGACAGAAGTATGAGCAGTTCTTC	CASSDGQKYEQFF	NA	NA	TRBJ2-1	TRBV6-1
TGCGCCAGCAGCCAATTGGGGCGGTCCTACGAGCAGTACTTC	CASSQLGRSYEQYF	NA	few	TRBJ2-7	TRBV4-1
TGTGCCAGCAGTGCGACACTAGCGAGGCAAGAGACCCAGTACTTC	CASSATLARQETQYF	TRBD2	NA	TRBJ2-5	TRBV6-1
TGTGCCATCCCCCAGAGTAGCGGGACTAACACCGGGGAGCTGTTTTTT	CAIPQSSGTNTGELFF	TRBD2	few	TRBJ2-2	TRBV10-3
TGTGCCAGCTCACAAAAGCCAGGGGCCACTGAAGCTTTCTTT	CASSQKPGATEAFF	NA	NA	TRBJ1-1	TRBV18
TGCAGCGTCGTAACAGGTGAAGCTTTCTTT	CSVVTGEAFF	NA	once	TRBJ1-1	TRBV29-1
TGTGCCAGCAGTTTAAGGAGGCAGCCGAACACCGGGGAGCTGTTTTTT	CASSLRRQPNTGELFF	NA	NA	TRBJ2-2	TRBV27
TGCGCCAGCAGACCCGGACAGGGGGCCTACGAGCAGTACTTC	CASRPGQGAYEQYF	TRBD1	NA	TRBJ2-7	TRBV5-1
TGTGCCAGTAGTATCTCGGGGAGCACTGAAGCTTTCTTT	CASSISGSTEAFF	NA	NA	TRBJ1-1	TRBV19
TGTGCCAGCACCTTGCGGGGGGCCGGTACCGGGGAGCTGTTTTTT	CASTLRGAGTGELFF	TRBD2	NA	TRBJ2-2	TRBV6-1
TGCGCCAGTTCTAACCCGGGACTAGCCTCTACGGCCTACAATGAGCAGTTCTTC	CASSNPGLASTAYNEQFF	TRBD2	NA	TRBJ2-1	TRBV5-1
TGTGCCAGCAGCCGGGAACAACTAGGGGGCGCAGGTTACGAGCAGTACTTC	CASSREQLGGAGYEQYF	TRBD1	once	TRBJ2-7	TRBV4-2
TGTGCCAGCTCACCAGGTCTTTTTGGGGGCGGCAATCAGCCCCAGCATTTT	CASSPGLFGGGNQPQHF	NA	NA	TRBJ1-5	TRBV18
TGCGCCAGCAGCCTCCACTTCGGCAGGGTAAATCCGATGAACACTGAAGCTTTCTTT	CASSLHFGRVNPMNTEAFF	NA	NA	TRBJ1-1	TRBV4-1
TGTGCCAGCAGCTTGGCAGGGCGATCAGGAGAAAAACTGTTTTTT	CASSLAGRSGEKLFF	NA	NA	TRBJ1-4	TRBV5-6
TGTGCCAGCAGCTTAGGCGGCAGCTCTGGAAACACCATATATTTT	CASSLGGSSGNTIYF	NA	NA	TRBJ1-3	TRBV11-3
TGTGCCAGCAGCTTAAATCTTAATAGAGGTGAAAAACTGTTTTTT	CASSLNLNRGEKLFF	NA	NA	TRBJ1-4	TRBV7-8
TGTGCCAGCTCACCACGGAGGGACAATGAGCAGTTCTTC	CASSPRRDNEQFF	NA	NA	TRBJ2-1	TRBV18
TGTGCCAGCAGCTTAAGCAGGGGGAATGGCTACACCTTC	CASSLSRGNGYTF	TRBD1	NA	TRBJ1-2	TRBV7-2
TGTGCCAGCAGCTCCTCTAGGGGGGGGTCGGGTACGCAGTATTTT	CASSSSRGGSGTQYF	NA	NA	TRBJ2-3	TRBV5-4
TGTGCCAGCAGCCCGAGCACGGACACCGGGGAGCTGTTTTTT	CASSPSTDTGELFF	NA	NA	TRBJ2-2	TRBV6-1
TGCGCCAGCAGCTTGGGAGGTTCAGGGGTTAACTATGGCTACACCTTC	CASSLGGSGVNYGYTF	NA	NA	TRBJ1-2	TRBV5-1
TGTGCCAGCAGCCCCAGCCTTTTGGAGAGACTGAACACCGGGGAGCTGTTTTTT	CASSPSLLERLNTGELFF	NA	NA	TRBJ2-2	TRBV7-2
TGCGCCAGCAGCCTCCCGGACAGATCCAATCAGCCCCAGCATTTT	CASSLPDRSNQPQHF	NA	NA	TRBJ1-5	TRBV4-1
TGTGCCAGCAGCGTGACCGGGACTCCGCTTTCGGAAGCTTTCTTT	CASSVTGTPLSEAFF	NA	NA	TRBJ1-1	TRBV9
TGTGCCAGCAGCCCTCTGGGCGGGAGGAGTGCCTACGAGCAGTACTTC	CASSPLGGRSAYEQYF	TRBD2	NA	TRBJ2-7	TRBV7-6
TGCGCCAGCAGTGAGATCGCGGGCAAAAACATTCAGTACTTC	CASSEIAGKNIQYF	NA	few	TRBJ2-4	TRBV10-1
TGCGCCAGCAGTGCACAGGGGGGAGAAAGTCAGCCCCAGCATTTT	CASSAQGGESQPQHF	TRBD1	NA	TRBJ1-5	TRBV10-2
TGTGCCAGCAGCCCGATCCCAGGGTTTGAGCAGTACTTC	CASSPIPGFEQYF	NA	NA	TRBJ2-7	TRBV7-2
TGTGCCAGCAGCTTGGGGGTGGGACAGTCCTACGAGCAGTACTTC	CASSLGVGQSYEQYF	TRBD1	NA	TRBJ2-7	TRBV7-7
TGTGCCAGCGGCAGGGGCCTTGGTGAAAAACTGTTTTTT	CASGRGLGEKLFF	NA	NA	TRBJ1-4	TRBV19
TGTGCCAGCAGGCCCCCCACAGGGAGCTCCTACGAGCAGTACTTC	CASRPPTGSSYEQYF	NA	NA	TRBJ2-7	TRBV28
TGTGCCAGCAGCTTAGCTTTTGGAGCTAGGGGTGGCTACACCTTC	CASSLAFGARGGYTF	NA	NA	TRBJ1-2	TRBV7-2
TGTGCCAGCAGCTTTCCGGCAGGGCAAGAAGCTTTCTTT	CASSFPAGQEAFF	NA	NA	TRBJ1-1	TRBV7-2
TGTGCCAGCAGCGAGGGACAGGGGTACCAGCCCCAGCATTTT	CASSEGQGYQPQHF	TRBD1	NA	TRBJ1-5	TRBV5-5
TGTGCCAGCAGCACTAGCGGGATCGGAACCGGGGAGCTGTTTTTT	CASSTSGIGTGELFF	TRBD2	NA	TRBJ2-2	TRBV28
TGTGCCAGCAGTCCATTTCCACAGGGGGCAGGTGGTGAGCAGTTCTTC	CASSPFPQGAGGEQFF	TRBD1	NA	TRBJ2-1	TRBV11-3
TGTGCCAGCAGCCCGTATCCTGGAAACACCATATATTTT	CASSPYPGNTIYF	NA	NA	TRBJ1-3	TRBV28
TGTGCCAGCAGTGACTCTGTCCCGCGGACTGAAGCTTTCTTT	CASSDSVPRTEAFF	NA	NA	TRBJ1-1	TRBV6-4
TGTGCCAGCAGCCCCCAGGTGCCAGCGGGAGGTTGGACCGGGGAGCTGTTTTTT	CASSPQVPAGGWTGELFF	TRBD2	medium-sized	TRBJ2-2	TRBV27
TGTGCCATCTCCGCGGGGGTGGGGTCCGAGCAGTACTTC	CAISAGVGSEQYF	TRBD2	NA	TRBJ2-7	TRBV10-3
TGTGCCAGTAGTATCGCCCGGGGGGGGTATACCTACGAGCAGTACTTC	CASSIARGGYTYEQYF	TRBD2	NA	TRBJ2-7	TRBV19
TGCGCCAGCAGCCCTCGACAGGGGGGGATGAACACTGAAGCTTTCTTT	CASSPRQGGMNTEAFF	TRBD1	NA	TRBJ1-1	TRBV5-1
TGTGCCAGTAGTACCCTTAGGTGGGTCTCAGGACTTGAGAGGTCTTCTGGGGCCAACGTCCTGACTTTC	CASSTLRWVSGLERSSGANVLTF	NA	NA	TRBJ2-6	TRBV19
TGTGCCACCAGCAGAGGGGTTGGACAGATCGGTCAGTTCTTC	CATSRGVGQIGQFF	NA	NA	TRBJ2-1	TRBV15